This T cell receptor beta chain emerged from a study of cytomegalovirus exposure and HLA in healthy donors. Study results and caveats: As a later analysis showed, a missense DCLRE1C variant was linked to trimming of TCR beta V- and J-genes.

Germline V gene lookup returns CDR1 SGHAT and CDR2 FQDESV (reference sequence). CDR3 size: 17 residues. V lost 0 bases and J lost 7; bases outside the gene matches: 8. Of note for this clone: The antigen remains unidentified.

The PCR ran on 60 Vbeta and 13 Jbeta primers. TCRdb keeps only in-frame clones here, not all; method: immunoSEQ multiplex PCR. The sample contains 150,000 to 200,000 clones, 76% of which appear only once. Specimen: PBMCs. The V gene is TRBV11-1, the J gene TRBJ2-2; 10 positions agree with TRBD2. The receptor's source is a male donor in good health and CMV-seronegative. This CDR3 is CASSLADVAGGIGELFF. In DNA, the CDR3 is TGTGCCAGCAGCTTAGCAGATGTAGCGGGGGGTATCGGGGAGCTGTTTTTT.